This paragraph reports one T cell receptor beta chain. The CDR3 extends over 16 amino acids. V gave up 5 bases and J gave up 2 bases; unmatched junction bases: 9. The V gene's germline CDR1 is KGHSH and CDR2 LQKENI. Measured with immunoSEQ multiplex PCR; TCRdb has only the in-frame clones, and not every one. The top ten hold roughly 15% of the sample, which has 55,000 to 65,000 clones, 75% to 90% seen once. This sample was taken from a study of T cell responses to AZD1222 COVID-19 vaccine. The chain uses TRBV18 and TRBJ2-5; 9 bases agree with TRBD1. This receptor was identified in an adult in good health. Sequenced here: peripheral blood, sampled on day 0 of AZD1222 vaccination. CDR3 sequence: CASSDSTGGFQETQYF. The CDR3 region has the DNA TGTGCCAGCTCAGATTCAACAGGGGGCTTTCAAGAGACCCAGTACTTC. Based on the CDR3 plus reference TRBV18 and TRBJ2-5, the full variable domain is NAGVMQNPRHLVRRRGQEARLRCSPMKGHSHVYWYRQLPEEGLKFMVYLQKENIIDESGMPKERFSAEFPKEGPSILRIQQVVRGDSAAYFCASSDSTGGFQETQYFGPGTRLLVL.